The T cell receptor (beta chain) under discussion was sequenced for a study of blood T cell repertoires in COVID-19. For the study at large: COVID-19 samples, acute and convalescent, were from the United States, Italy and Spain. PBMCs, B-cell-depleted T cells, or T cells provided the cDNA or gDNA that made up the material.

Original analysis: Amplification with reference gene primers provided the estimates of nucleated cell counts. Using immunoSEQ multiplex PCR, the repertoire was profiled, and TCRdb retains in-frame clones only, with some absent. V and J calls and clone size are copied from that table; D and trimming were computed from the DNA. This sample carries around 140,000 clones, about 80% of them seen once, and the ten largest clones take about two fifths. From germline, CDR1 is SGHTA and CDR2 FQGNSA. This CDR3 region has 14 residues. Trimming left V 10 bases short and J 5 bases short, with 15 bases between. This rearrangement joins TRBV7-2 to TRBJ1-6; D might be TRBD1 (6 bases). The sample consisted of peripheral blood. The source of this sequence is a human donor in a cohort sampled during active COVID-19. The CDR3 bases are TGTGCCATACCAACAGGGATGAATAATTCACCCCTCCACTTT. It encodes CAIPTGMNNSPLHF.